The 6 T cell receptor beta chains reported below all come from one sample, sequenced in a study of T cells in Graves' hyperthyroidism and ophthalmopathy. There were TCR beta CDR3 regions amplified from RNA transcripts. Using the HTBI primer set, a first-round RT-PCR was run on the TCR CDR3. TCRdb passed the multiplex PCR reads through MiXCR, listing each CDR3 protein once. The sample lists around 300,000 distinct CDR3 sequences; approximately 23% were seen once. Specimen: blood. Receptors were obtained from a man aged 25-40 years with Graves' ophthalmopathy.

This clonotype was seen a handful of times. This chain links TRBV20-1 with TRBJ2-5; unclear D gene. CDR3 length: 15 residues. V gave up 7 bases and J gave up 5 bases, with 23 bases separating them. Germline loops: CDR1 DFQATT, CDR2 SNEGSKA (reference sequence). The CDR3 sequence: CSGLNMGRMEETQYF. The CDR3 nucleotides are TGCAGTGGTCTGAATATGGGCCGGATGGAGGAGACCCAGTACTTC.

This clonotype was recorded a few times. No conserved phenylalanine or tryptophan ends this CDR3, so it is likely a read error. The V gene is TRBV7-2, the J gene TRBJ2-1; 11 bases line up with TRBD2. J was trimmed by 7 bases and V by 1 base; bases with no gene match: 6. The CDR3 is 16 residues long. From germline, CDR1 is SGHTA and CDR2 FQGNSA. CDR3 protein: CASSLEGTSGGNEQFL. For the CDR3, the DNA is TGTGCCAGCAGCTTAGAAGGGACTAGCGGCGGGAATGAGCAGTTCCTC.

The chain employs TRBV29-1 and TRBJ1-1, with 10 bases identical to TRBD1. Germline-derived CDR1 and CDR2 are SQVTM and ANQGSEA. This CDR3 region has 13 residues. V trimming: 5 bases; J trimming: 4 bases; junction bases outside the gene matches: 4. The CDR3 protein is CSVWDRGSTEAFF. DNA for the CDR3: TGCAGCGTTTGGGACAGGGGAAGCACTGAAGCTTTCTTT.

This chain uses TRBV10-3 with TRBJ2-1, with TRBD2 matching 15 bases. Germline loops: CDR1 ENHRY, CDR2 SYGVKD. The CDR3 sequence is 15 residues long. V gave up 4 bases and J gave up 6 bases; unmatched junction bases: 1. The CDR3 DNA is TGTGCCATCAGTGGGGGACTAGCGGGAGGCAATGAGCAGTTCTTC. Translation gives CAISGGLAGGNEQFF.

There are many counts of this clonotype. This CDR3 reads CASSLDRATYNEQFF. The CDR3 nucleotides read TGTGCCAGCAGCTTAGATAGGGCAACCTACAATGAGCAGTTCTTC. The rearrangement links TRBV11-2 to TRBJ2-1; D is ambiguous. Germline lookup yields CDR1 SGHAT and CDR2 FQNNGV. Trimming took 0 bases from V and 2 from J, leaving 8 bases between them. This CDR3 region has 15 residues.

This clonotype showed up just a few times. This CDR3 reads CASSFRFPEGEQYF. The CDR3 region has the DNA TGTGCCAGCAGCTTCCGCTTTCCAGAAGGGGAGCAGTACTTC. The chain recombines TRBV7-8 with TRBJ2-7, with D uncertain. The CDR3 length is 14 residues. Germline lookup yields CDR1 SGHVS and CDR2 FQNEAQ. V gave up 3 bases and J gave up 7 bases, with 16 bases separating them.